This T cell receptor (beta chain) is drawn from a study of spatial heterogeneity in lung cancer. Time point indicated: sample taken at primary tumor resection. Samples were donated by 72 untreated early-stage non-small cell lung cancer patients. Unsorted whole RNA samples from tumor, nontumor lung or frozen PBMC were sequenced. This clonotype has at least ten counts. The CDR3 consists of 15 residues. The germline V gene encodes CDR1 MNHEY and CDR2 SMNVEV (reference sequence). V lost 6 bases, J lost 5 bases, and 17 bases lay in between. Unique molecular identifiers tagged every individual TCR cDNA molecule. Via MiXCR, TCRdb re-called the 5' RACE reads, giving one row per CDR3 protein. The table shows tens of thousands of distinct CDR3 sequences, with about 5% occurring only once.

The V gene is TRBV27, the J gene TRBJ1-5; tentative D call: TRBD1 (5 bases). This sequence was found in a female donor with early-stage non-small cell lung cancer. Source: PBMCs, taken at surgery. This CDR3 reads CASSATRGHHQPQHF. DNA of the CDR3: TGTGCCAGCAGCGCGACCCGGGGCCACCATCAGCCCCAGCATTTT.